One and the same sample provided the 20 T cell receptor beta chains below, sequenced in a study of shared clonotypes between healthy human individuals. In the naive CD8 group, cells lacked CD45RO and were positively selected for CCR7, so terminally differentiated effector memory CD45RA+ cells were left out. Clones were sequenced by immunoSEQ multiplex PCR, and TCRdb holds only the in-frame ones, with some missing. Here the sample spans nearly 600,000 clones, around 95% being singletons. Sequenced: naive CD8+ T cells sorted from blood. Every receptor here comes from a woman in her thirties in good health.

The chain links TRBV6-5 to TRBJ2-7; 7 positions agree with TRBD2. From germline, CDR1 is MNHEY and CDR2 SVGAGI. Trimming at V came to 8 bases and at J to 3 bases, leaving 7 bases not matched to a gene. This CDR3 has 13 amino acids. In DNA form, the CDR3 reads TGTGCCAGCCGGCCCGGGGAGGGCTACGAGCAGTACTTC. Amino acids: CASRPGEGYEQYF.

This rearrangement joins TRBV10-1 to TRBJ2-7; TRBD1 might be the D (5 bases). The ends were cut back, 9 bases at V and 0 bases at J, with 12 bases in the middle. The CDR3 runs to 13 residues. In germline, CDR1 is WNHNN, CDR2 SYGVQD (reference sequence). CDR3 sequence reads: CARTDRGSYEQYF. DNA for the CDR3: TGCGCCAGGACCGATAGGGGCTCCTACGAGCAGTACTTC.

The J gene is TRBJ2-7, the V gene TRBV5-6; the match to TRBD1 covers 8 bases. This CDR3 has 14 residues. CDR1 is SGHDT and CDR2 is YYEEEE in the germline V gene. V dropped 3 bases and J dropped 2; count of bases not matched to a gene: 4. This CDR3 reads CASSYGQGTYEQYF. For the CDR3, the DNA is TGTGCCAGCAGCTACGGACAGGGTACCTACGAGCAGTACTTC.

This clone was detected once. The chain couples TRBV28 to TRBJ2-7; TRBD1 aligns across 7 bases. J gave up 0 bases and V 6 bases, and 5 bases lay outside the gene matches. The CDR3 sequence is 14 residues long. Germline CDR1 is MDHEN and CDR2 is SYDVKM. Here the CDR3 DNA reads TGTGCCAGCAGCCCAGGGACAGCCTCCTACGAGCAGTACTTC. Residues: CASSPGTASYEQYF.

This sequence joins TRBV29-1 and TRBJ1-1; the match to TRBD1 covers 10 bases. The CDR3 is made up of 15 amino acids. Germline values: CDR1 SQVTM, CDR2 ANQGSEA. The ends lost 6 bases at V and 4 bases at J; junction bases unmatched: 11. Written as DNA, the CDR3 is TGCAGCGTCATACAAATGAGGGACAGGGGCACTGAAGCTTTCTTT. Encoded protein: CSVIQMRDRGTEAFF.

The CDR3 nucleotides read TGTGCCACCAGCCCAGGGGGGTATGGCTACACCTTC. This gives the protein CATSPGGYGYTF. V is TRBV15 and J is TRBJ1-2; TRBD1 matches 7 bases. Trimming took 5 bases from V and 5 from J; bases not matched to a gene: 2. The length of the CDR3 is 12 residues. Looked up from germline, CDR1 is LNHNV and CDR2 is YYDKDF (reference sequence).

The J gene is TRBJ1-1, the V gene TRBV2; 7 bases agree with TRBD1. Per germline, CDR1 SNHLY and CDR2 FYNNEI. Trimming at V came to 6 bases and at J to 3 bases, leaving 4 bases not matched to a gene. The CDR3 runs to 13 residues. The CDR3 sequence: CASRGTGDTEAFF. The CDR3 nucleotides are TGTGCCAGCAGGGGAACAGGGGACACTGAAGCTTTCTTT.

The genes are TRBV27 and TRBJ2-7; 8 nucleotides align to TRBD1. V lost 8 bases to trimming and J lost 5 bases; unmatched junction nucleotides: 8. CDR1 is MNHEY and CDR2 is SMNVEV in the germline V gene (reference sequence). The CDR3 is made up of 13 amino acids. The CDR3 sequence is CASYGQGAHEQYF. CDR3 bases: TGTGCCAGCTACGGGCAGGGGGCCCACGAGCAGTACTTC.

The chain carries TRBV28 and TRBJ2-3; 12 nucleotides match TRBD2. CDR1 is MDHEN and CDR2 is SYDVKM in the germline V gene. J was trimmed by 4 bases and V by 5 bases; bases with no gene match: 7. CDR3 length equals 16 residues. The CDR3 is CASSPPSGGGPDTQYF. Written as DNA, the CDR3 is TGTGCCAGCAGTCCTCCTAGCGGGGGGGGGCCAGATACGCAGTATTTT.

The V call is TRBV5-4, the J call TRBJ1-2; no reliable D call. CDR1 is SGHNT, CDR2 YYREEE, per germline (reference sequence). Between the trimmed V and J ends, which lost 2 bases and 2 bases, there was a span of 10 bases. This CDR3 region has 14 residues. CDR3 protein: CASSFRGTNYGYTF. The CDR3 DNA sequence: TGTGCCAGCAGCTTTCGAGGAACCAACTATGGCTACACCTTC.

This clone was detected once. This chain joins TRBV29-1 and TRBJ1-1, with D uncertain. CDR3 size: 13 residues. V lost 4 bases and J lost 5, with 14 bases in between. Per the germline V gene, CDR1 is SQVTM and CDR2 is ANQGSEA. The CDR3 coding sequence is TGCAGCGTTGTATACGTGGGTTCGACTGAAGCTTTCTTT. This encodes CSVVYVGSTEAFF.

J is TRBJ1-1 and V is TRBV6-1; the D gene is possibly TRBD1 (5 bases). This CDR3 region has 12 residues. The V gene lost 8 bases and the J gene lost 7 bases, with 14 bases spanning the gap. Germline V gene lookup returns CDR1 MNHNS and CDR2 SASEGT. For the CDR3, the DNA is TGTGCCAGCTGGGACGGTGAGCTTGAAGCTTTCTTT. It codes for CASWDGELEAFF.

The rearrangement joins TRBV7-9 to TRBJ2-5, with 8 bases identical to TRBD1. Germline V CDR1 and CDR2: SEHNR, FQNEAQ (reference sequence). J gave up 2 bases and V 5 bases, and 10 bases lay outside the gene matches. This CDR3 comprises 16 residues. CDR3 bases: TGTGCCAGCAGCCCCGAACAGGGGGAGTATCAAGAGACCCAGTACTTC. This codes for CASSPEQGEYQETQYF.

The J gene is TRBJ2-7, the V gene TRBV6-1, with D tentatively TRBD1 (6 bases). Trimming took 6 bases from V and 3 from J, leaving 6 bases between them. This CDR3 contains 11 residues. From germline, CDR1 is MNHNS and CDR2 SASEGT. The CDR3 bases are TGTGCCAGCAGACAGGGCTACGAGCAGTACTTC. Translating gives CASRQGYEQYF.

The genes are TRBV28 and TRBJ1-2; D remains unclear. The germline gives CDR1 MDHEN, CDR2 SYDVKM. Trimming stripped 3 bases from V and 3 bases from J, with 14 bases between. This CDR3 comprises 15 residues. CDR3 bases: TGTGCCAGCAGTTTCCCCGCTGGACGGCACTATGGCTACACCTTC. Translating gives CASSFPAGRHYGYTF.

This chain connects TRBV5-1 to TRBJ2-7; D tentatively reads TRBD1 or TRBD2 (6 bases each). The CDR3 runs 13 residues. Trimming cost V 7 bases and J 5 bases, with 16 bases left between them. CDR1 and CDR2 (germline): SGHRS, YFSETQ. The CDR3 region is CASSGASTHEQYF. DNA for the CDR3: TGCGCCAGCTCGGGGGCTAGCACCCACGAGCAGTACTTC.

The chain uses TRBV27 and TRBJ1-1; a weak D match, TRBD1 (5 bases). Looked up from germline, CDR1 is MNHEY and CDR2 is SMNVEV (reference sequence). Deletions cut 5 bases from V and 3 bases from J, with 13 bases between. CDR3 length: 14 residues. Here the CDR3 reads CASSRGGGDTEAFF. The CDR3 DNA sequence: TGTGCCAGCAGTCGGGGGGGAGGGGACACTGAAGCTTTCTTT.

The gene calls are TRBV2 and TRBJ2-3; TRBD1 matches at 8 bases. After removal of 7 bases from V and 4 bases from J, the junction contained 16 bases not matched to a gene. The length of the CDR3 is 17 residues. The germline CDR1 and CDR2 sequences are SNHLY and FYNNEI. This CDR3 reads CASMGWQGAKWPDTQYF. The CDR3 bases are TGTGCCAGCATGGGGTGGCAGGGGGCGAAATGGCCAGATACGCAGTATTTT.

CDR3 bases: TGTGCCAGTAGTCCAGGACTCTGGAGGGGTGAGGAAGCTTTCTTT. This gives the protein CASSPGLWRGEEAFF. This chain links TRBV19 with TRBJ1-1, with a weak D call TRBD1 (5 bases). The CDR3 spans 15 residues. The V and J ends lost 5 bases and 8 bases respectively, with 21 bases between them. CDR1 is LNHDA, CDR2 SQIVND, per germline (reference sequence).

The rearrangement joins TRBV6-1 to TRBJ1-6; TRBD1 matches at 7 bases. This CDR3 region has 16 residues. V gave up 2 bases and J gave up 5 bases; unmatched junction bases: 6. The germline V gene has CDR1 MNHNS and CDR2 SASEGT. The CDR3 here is CASSEMDGTDNSPLHF. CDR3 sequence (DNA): TGTGCCAGCAGTGAAATGGACGGGACAGATAATTCACCCCTCCACTTT.